These 25 T cell receptor beta chains came from one sample sequenced in a study of blood T cell repertoires in COVID-19. Method: immunoSEQ multiplex PCR; TCRdb's copy keeps in-frame clones and lacks some. The sample holds around 100,000 clones; 70% to 90% are singletons and the top ten take about 5%. Input material: peripheral blood. Receptor source: a human donor in a cohort sampled during active COVID-19.

This sequence joins TRBV6-2 or TRBV6-3 and TRBJ2-7; 8 bases are shared with TRBD2. Germline V gene lookup returns CDR1 MNHEY and CDR2 SVGEGT. The length of the CDR3 is 16 residues. V was clipped by 5 bases and J by 0 bases; unmatched bases: 9. CDR3 amino acids: CASSKLAGRSSYEQYF. The CDR3 bases are TGTGCCAGCAGTAAGCTAGCGGGCCGTAGCTCCTACGAGCAGTACTTC.

V and J are TRBV29-1 and TRBJ2-1; weak D call: TRBD2 (5 bases). The CDR3 extends over 13 amino acids. Germline V gives CDR1 SQVTM, CDR2 ANQGSEA. With 4 bases removed from V and 10 bases from J, the gap between germline ends came to 17 bases. CDR3 in DNA: TGCAGCGTTGCAAGCGGAGCGATTGGGGAGCAGTTCTTC. It specifies CSVASGAIGEQFF.

The J gene is TRBJ2-1, the V gene TRBV30, with 7 bases fitting TRBD2. V gave up 3 bases and J gave up 0 bases; unmatched junction bases: 2. The CDR3 loop spans 14 amino acids. The germline gives CDR1 GTSNPN, CDR2 SVGIG (reference sequence). CDR3 nucleotides: TGTGCCTGGAGGGGGGGGAGCTCCTACAATGAGCAGTTCTTC. Protein: CAWRGGSSYNEQFF.

This clone was counted once. The chain has TRBV19 and TRBJ2-3; 12 bases agree with TRBD2. Germline V gives CDR1 LNHDA, CDR2 SQIVND (reference sequence). The CDR3 has 15 residues. V dropped 6 bases and J dropped 9; count of bases not matched to a gene: 10. The CDR3 DNA reads TGTGCCAGTAGACCTAGACTAGCGGGAGATGGGACGCAGTATTTT. Protein: CASRPRLAGDGTQYF.

The chain uses TRBV2 and TRBJ2-2; weak D call: TRBD1 (6 bases). V was cut by 6 bases and J by 1 base, with 9 bases left in between. Germline CDR1 SNHLY, CDR2 FYNNEI. This CDR3 contains 14 residues. The CDR3 sequence is CASRQGLNTGELFF. In nucleotides, the CDR3 is TGTGCCAGCAGACAGGGATTGAACACCGGGGAGCTGTTTTTT.

The chain has TRBV5-1 and TRBJ2-5, with 7 bases lining up with TRBD2. V dropped 4 bases and J dropped 3; count of bases not matched to a gene: 6. The CDR3 spans 14 residues. Germline lookup yields CDR1 SGHRS and CDR2 YFSETQ. In DNA form, the CDR3 reads TGCGCCAGCAGCCCCTGGCGGGAGAAAGAGACCCAGTACTTC. As protein: CASSPWREKETQYF. Full variable domain (missing parts from reference TRBV5-1 and TRBJ2-5): KAGVTQTPRYLIKTRGQQVTLSCSPISGHRSVSWYQQTPGQGLQFLFEYFSETQRNKGNFPGRFSGRQFSNSRSEMNVSTLELGDSALYLCASSPWREKETQYFGPGTRLLVL.

V gene TRBV28 combines with J gene TRBJ2-2, with 8 bases lining up with TRBD1. Germline CDR1 and CDR2: MDHEN and SYDVKM. This CDR3 has 16 residues. Trimming removed 3 bases from V and 4 bases from J; junction bases left unmatched: 7. The CDR3 sequence: CASSFYPGGRTGELFF. The CDR3 region has the DNA TGTGCCAGCAGTTTCTATCCAGGGGGCCGCACCGGGGAGCTGTTTTTT.

The chain couples TRBV7-9 to TRBJ2-5; TRBD1 agrees at 10 bases. The CDR3 length is 18 residues. Germline CDR1 reads SEHNR; CDR2 reads FQNEAQ (reference sequence). Trimming at V came to 5 bases and at J to 7 bases, leaving 19 bases not matched to a gene. CDR3 residues: CASSPWESWTGGIGTQYF. DNA of the CDR3: TGTGCCAGCAGCCCCTGGGAGAGCTGGACAGGGGGTATAGGGACCCAGTACTTC.

The chain has TRBV11-2 and TRBJ2-5; 8 positions match TRBD1. CDR3 length: 16 residues. Germline lookup yields CDR1 SGHAT and CDR2 FQNNGV. The V segment lost 2 bases and the J segment 4 bases; nucleotides outside the gene matches: 9. This CDR3 reads CASSLLGRGQGETQYF. The CDR3 nucleotides are TGTGCCAGCAGCTTACTGGGCAGGGGGCAGGGAGAGACCCAGTACTTC.

The V gene is TRBV9, the J gene TRBJ2-1, with 13 bases matching TRBD2. Germline lookup yields CDR1 SGDLS and CDR2 YYNGEE. This CDR3 region has 15 residues. The trim removed 4 bases at V and 7 bases at J, leaving 5 bases unmatched. CDR3 amino acids: CASSRPGLAGNEQFF. The CDR3 nucleotides read TGTGCCAGCAGCCGCCCGGGACTAGCGGGAAATGAGCAGTTCTTC. Full variable domain (missing parts from reference TRBV9 and TRBJ2-1): DSGVTQTPKHLITATGQRVTLRCSPRSGDLSVYWYQQSLDQGLQFLIQYYNGEERAKGNILERFSAQQFPDLHSELNLSSLELGDSALYFCASSRPGLAGNEQFFGPGTRLTVL.

The chain joins TRBV7-2 to TRBJ2-1; 8 nucleotides match TRBD1. V shed 4 bases and J 9 bases; nucleotides not matched to a gene: 5. CDR3 size: 13 residues. Germline V gene lookup returns CDR1 SGHTA and CDR2 FQGNSA. CDR3 amino acids: CASSSHQGAEQFF. In nucleotides, the CDR3 is TGTGCCAGCAGCTCGCACCAGGGGGCTGAGCAGTTCTTC.

The CDR3 region has the DNA TGTGCCAGCAGTGTGGGCAGGGGGGTTAGGGGCTACACCTTC. It specifies CASSVGRGVRGYTF. This chain connects TRBV2 to TRBJ1-2, with TRBD1 identical over 7 bases. Germline CDR1 is SNHLY and CDR2 is FYNNEI. With 4 bases clipped from V and 8 bases from J, the junction kept 10 bases outside the gene matches. The CDR3 spans 14 residues.

The chain links TRBV2 to TRBJ2-3; 13 bases are a match to TRBD2. Germline CDR1 SNHLY, CDR2 FYNNEI. Unmatched junction bases numbered 16, after V lost 4 bases and J lost 0 bases. The CDR3 runs 21 residues. CDR3 bases: TGTGCCAGCAGTGCCTCTTTCTGGACTAGCGGGAGATTTTCTAGCACAGATACGCAGTATTTT. Translating gives CASSASFWTSGRFSSTDTQYF.

About this clone: Distinct nucleotide sequences in the sample also encode this CDR3. The J gene is TRBJ1-6, the V gene TRBV27; D might be TRBD1 (5 bases). This CDR3 is built from 12 residues. V lost 5 bases, J lost 7 bases, and 6 bases lay in between. The germline CDR1 and CDR2 sequences are MNHEY and SMNVEV (reference sequence). The CDR3 here is CASSTGNSPLHF. The CDR3 DNA follows: TGTGCCAGCAGTACAGGCAATTCACCCCTCCACTTT.

This clone was seen a single time. The V gene is TRBV18, the J gene TRBJ2-2; 7 nucleotides line up with TRBD1. The CDR3 length is 16 residues. Losses at the gene ends were 4 bases for V and 1 base for J; bases not matched to a gene: 6. CDR1 is KGHSH, CDR2 LQKENI, per germline. The CDR3 here is CASSRTGTVNTGELFF. The CDR3 DNA sequence: TGTGCCAGCTCACGAACCGGGACAGTGAACACCGGGGAGCTGTTTTTT.

The J gene is TRBJ2-7, the V gene TRBV28, with 10 bases lining up with TRBD1. The CDR3 extends over 14 amino acids. CDR1 MDHEN and CDR2 SYDVKM come from the germline V gene. V lost 4 bases and J lost 4; bases outside the gene matches: 4. CDR3 region: CASSSPGQGYEQYF. CDR3 nucleotide sequence: TGTGCCAGCAGTTCCCCGGGACAGGGGTACGAGCAGTACTTC.

The chain is built from TRBV19 and TRBJ1-6; 9 nucleotides match TRBD1. The germline V gene has CDR1 LNHDA and CDR2 SQIVND (reference sequence). Trimming at V came to 6 bases and at J to 8 bases, leaving 8 bases not matched to a gene. The CDR3 is made up of 15 amino acids. In DNA, the CDR3 is TGTGCCAGTAGGTTACAGGGGGCGACCGATTCACCCCTCCACTTT. Protein sequence: CASRLQGATDSPLHF.

The chain uses TRBV5-1 and TRBJ2-5; D perhaps matches TRBD1 (5 bases). From germline, CDR1 is SGHRS and CDR2 YFSETQ. The V gene lost 5 bases and the J gene lost 1 base, with 9 bases spanning the gap. The CDR3 totals 13 residues. The CDR3 nucleotides are TGCGCCAGCAGGCAGACAGTCCAAGAGACCCAGTACTTC. Its protein is CASRQTVQETQYF.

The chain links TRBV15 to TRBJ2-7; 7 bases align to TRBD2. Germline CDR1 is LNHNV and CDR2 is YYDKDF (reference sequence). The CDR3 length is 14 residues. V gave up 4 bases and J gave up 6 bases; unmatched junction bases: 9. This chain's CDR3 is CATSTGTKSGEQYF. The CDR3 coding sequence is TGTGCCACCAGCACCGGGACTAAATCCGGCGAGCAGTACTTC.

This chain links TRBV28 with TRBJ2-3; possible D gene TRBD2, 5 bases. Germline CDR1 MDHEN, CDR2 SYDVKM. Trimming stripped 3 bases from V and 0 bases from J, with 16 bases between. This CDR3 is built from 17 residues. The CDR3 region has the DNA TGTGCCAGCAGTTTCAGCGGAGTCATCCGTAGCACAGATACGCAGTATTTT. Its translation is CASSFSGVIRSTDTQYF.

This clone was counted a single time. CDR3 sequence: CATSDFHSTDTQYF. CDR3 DNA: TGTGCCACCAGTGATTTTCATAGCACAGATACGCAGTATTTT. This chain connects TRBV24-1 to TRBJ2-3; D ambiguous. The CDR3 spans 14 residues. V was trimmed by 1 base and J by 0 bases, leaving 4 bases between them. Germline assignment: CDR1 KGHDR and CDR2 SFDVKD.

The chain joins TRBV7-9 to TRBJ2-1; TRBD1 might be the D (5 bases). The V gene lost 2 bases and the J gene lost 2 bases, with 19 bases spanning the gap. Looked up from germline, CDR1 is SEHNR and CDR2 is FQNEAQ (reference sequence). This CDR3 is 18 amino acids long. The CDR3 reads CASSLWLLGAGTYNEQFF. The CDR3 nucleotides are TGTGCCAGCAGCTTATGGTTGCTAGGGGCAGGGACCTACAATGAGCAGTTCTTC.

V usage is TRBV7-2 and J usage is TRBJ2-7, with 10 bases aligning to TRBD2. Germline CDR1 and CDR2: SGHTA and FQGNSA. V shed 3 bases, J shed 7 bases, and the junction held 18 bases outside the gene matches. This CDR3 is 18 amino acids long. Here the CDR3 reads CASSLFTSGTRGGKEQYF. CDR3 DNA sequence: TGTGCCAGCAGCTTGTTCACTAGCGGGACTCGGGGTGGGAAGGAGCAGTACTTC.

This clone came up once. The chain combines TRBV6-5 with TRBJ1-2, with TRBD1 matching over 10 bases. After removal of 2 bases from V and 8 bases from J, the junction contained 8 bases not matched to a gene. Germline lookup yields CDR1 MNHEY and CDR2 SVGAGI. The CDR3 totals 15 residues. The CDR3 DNA is TGTGCCAGCAGTTACGCGGGGACAGGGGTTGGCGGCTACACCTTC. This sequence encodes CASSYAGTGVGGYTF.

This clone was detected only once. The chain carries TRBV5-6 and TRBJ1-1; D call uncertain. Trimming took off 0 bases at V and 8 bases at J, with 5 bases between the two ends. Per germline, CDR1 SGHDT and CDR2 YYEEEE. The CDR3 loop spans 11 amino acids. CDR3 amino acids: CASSLAGEAFF. The CDR3 DNA sequence: TGTGCCAGCAGCTTGGCGGGGGAAGCTTTCTTT.